The 30 T cell receptor beta chains listed next were all sequenced from one sample in a study of blood T cell repertoires in COVID-19. The repertoire was sequenced with immunoSEQ multiplex PCR; TCRdb's copy has only in-frame clones and lacks some. The data hold 150,000 to 200,000 clones, with approximately 80% observed a single time. Sequenced: PBMCs or T cells enriched from blood (not recorded which). The receptor source for this set is a woman in her forties or fifties who had recovered from COVID-19.

The chain has TRBV5-1 and TRBJ2-2; 7 positions match TRBD1. This CDR3 has 15 residues. Germline V gene sequence: CDR1 SGHRS, CDR2 YFSETQ. Trimming removed 4 bases from V and 3 bases from J; junction bases left unmatched: 6. The CDR3 region has the DNA TGCGCCAGCAGCCGTGGACAGGAGGACACCGGGGAGCTGTTTTTT. It specifies CASSRGQEDTGELFF. The entire variable domain, with the rest obtained from reference TRBV5-1 and TRBJ2-2, is as follows: KAGVTQTPRYLIKTRGQQVTLSCSPISGHRSVSWYQQTPGQGLQFLFEYFSETQRNKGNFPGRFSGRQFSNSRSEMNVSTLELGDSALYLCASSRGQEDTGELFFGEGSRLTVL.

This clone was observed a few times. This chain links TRBV14 with TRBJ2-3; maybe TRBD1 (5 bases). Trimming removed 0 bases from V and 9 bases from J, with 10 bases in between. The CDR3 has 13 amino acids. Germline V gene sequence: CDR1 SGHDN, CDR2 FVKESK. The CDR3 protein is CASSQDRTSTQYF. DNA for the CDR3: TGTGCCAGCAGCCAAGATCGGACAAGCACGCAGTATTTT. The full variable domain, completed using reference TRBV14 and TRBJ2-3, is EAGVTQFPSHSVIEKGQTVTLRCDPISGHDNLYWYRRVMGKEIKFLLHFVKESKQDESGMPNNRFLAERTGGTYSTLKVQPAELEDSGVYFCASSQDRTSTQYFGPGTRLTVL.

The chain employs TRBV9 and TRBJ2-7, with TRBD2 identical over 9 bases. Trimming took 2 bases from V and 3 from J; bases not matched to a gene: 3. CDR3 size: 14 residues. CDR1 SGDLS and CDR2 YYNGEE come from the germline V gene. The CDR3 coding sequence is TGTGCCAGCAGCGTTGGCGGGAGGGGCTACGAGCAGTACTTC. Its translation: CASSVGGRGYEQYF.

The chain employs TRBV5-1 and TRBJ2-5, with D perhaps TRBD2 (6 bases). The V and J ends lost 4 bases and 1 base respectively, with 20 bases between them. CDR1 is SGHRS, CDR2 YFSETQ, per germline. This CDR3 has 17 amino acids. CDR3 DNA: TGCGCCAGCAGCCCACAAACTCTAGCGAGAACCCAAGAGACCCAGTACTTC. Translation: CASSPQTLARTQETQYF.

The chain uses TRBV11-2 and TRBJ1-2; 9 nucleotides agree with TRBD1. V was clipped by 6 bases and J by 2 bases; unmatched bases: 4. This CDR3 region has 14 residues. In germline, CDR1 is SGHAT, CDR2 FQNNGV. CDR3 DNA sequence: TGTGCCAGCAGACTCGACAGGGGGAACTATGGCTACACCTTC. Translating gives CASRLDRGNYGYTF.

This chain joins TRBV28 and TRBJ1-6, with D possibly matching TRBD1 (5 bases). This CDR3 is 15 amino acids long. V was pared by 2 bases and J by 10 bases, with 15 bases between. The germline V gene has CDR1 MDHEN and CDR2 SYDVKM. The DNA of the CDR3 is TGTGCCAGCAGTTTAGATCCCAGGGCAGGGTCACCCCTCCACTTT. Amino acid sequence: CASSLDPRAGSPLHF.

The J gene is TRBJ1-4, the V gene TRBV28; D is possibly TRBD1 (6 bases). V shed 3 bases and J shed 7 bases, with 18 bases lying between them. The CDR3 sequence is 16 residues long. CDR1 is MDHEN and CDR2 is SYDVKM in the germline V gene. The chain's CDR3 is CASSFPRQVGIEKLFF. In nucleotides, the CDR3 is TGTGCCAGCAGTTTCCCGAGACAGGTTGGGATTGAAAAACTGTTTTTT.

The chain uses TRBV24-1 and TRBJ2-1; 8 bases match TRBD1. Per germline, CDR1 KGHDR and CDR2 SFDVKD. The ends lost 3 bases at V and 13 bases at J; junction bases unmatched: 4. The CDR3 runs to 12 residues. CDR3 coding DNA: TGTGCCACCAGTGATGGCCAGGGGGCCCAGTTCTTC. Its protein is CATSDGQGAQFF.

The chain combines TRBV6-5 with TRBJ2-6; 8 bases align to TRBD2. The CDR3 is made up of 16 amino acids. Germline CDR1 is MNHEY and CDR2 is SVGAGI. Trimming cost V 4 bases and J 7 bases; bases outside gene matches: 9. The CDR3 spells CASSSRGGSAANVLTF. In DNA, the CDR3 is TGTGCCAGCAGTTCCCGCGGGGGGTCCGCCGCCAACGTCCTGACTTTC.

The chain uses TRBV7-6 and TRBJ2-1; 8 bases fit TRBD1. This CDR3 is built from 14 residues. J was trimmed by 5 bases and V by 1 base; bases with no gene match: 1. Germline V gene sequence: CDR1 SGHVS, CDR2 FNYEAQ. The CDR3 spells CASSLGTGNNEQFF. The CDR3 DNA sequence: TGTGCCAGCAGCTTAGGGACAGGGAACAATGAGCAGTTCTTC.

J is TRBJ1-5 and V is TRBV12-3 or TRBV12-4, with D unclear. CDR3 size: 12 residues. V lost 1 base and J 7 bases, leaving 5 bases between the germline ends. CDR3 region: CASSLERQPQHF. The CDR3 nucleotides read TGTGCCAGCAGTTTAGAACGGCAGCCCCAGCATTTT.

The rearrangement joins TRBV13 to TRBJ2-1; 9 nucleotides match TRBD2. The CDR3 is made up of 20 amino acids. Germline trimming cut 1 base from V and 8 bases from J; bases unmatched to any gene: 21. Germline lookup yields CDR1 PRHDT and CDR2 FYEKMQ (reference sequence). CDR3 DNA: TGTGCCAGCAGCTTAGAAAGGCCGAAGGGTGCTAGCGGGATTGAAGATGAGCAGTTCTTC. This gives the protein CASSLERPKGASGIEDEQFF.

The chain has TRBV3-1 (or the pseudogene TRBV3-2) and TRBJ1-5; possibly TRBD1 for D (5 bases). Trimming stripped 10 bases from V and 4 bases from J, with 11 bases between. The CDR3 has 12 residues. Germline assignment: CDR1 LGHDT and CDR2 YNNKEL (reference sequence). CDR3: CAKAGPNQPQHF. The DNA for the CDR3 is TGTGCCAAGGCAGGGCCAAATCAGCCCCAGCATTTT.

As DNA, the CDR3 is TGTGCCAGTAGTTGGACAGGGGAGCGGGATGGCTACACCTTC. This gives the protein CASSWTGERDGYTF. The chain carries TRBV19 and TRBJ1-2; 9 bases line up with TRBD1. The CDR3 sequence is 14 residues long. Germline V gene sequence: CDR1 LNHDA, CDR2 SQIVND (reference sequence). Trimming removed 5 bases from V and 6 bases from J; junction bases left unmatched: 7.

The chain links TRBV9 to TRBJ1-2; 7 positions match TRBD1. Losses at the gene ends were 3 bases for V and 8 bases for J; bases not matched to a gene: 19. The CDR3 runs 17 residues. Germline V gene data show CDR1 as SGDLS and CDR2 as YYNGEE. This CDR3 reads CASSDYSGKGAVGGYTF. DNA of the CDR3: TGTGCCAGCAGCGACTACTCCGGTAAGGGGGCCGTTGGAGGCTACACCTTC. The complete variable domain, with remaining parts taken from reference TRBV9 and TRBJ1-2, reads DSGVTQTPKHLITATGQRVTLRCSPRSGDLSVYWYQQSLDQGLQFLIQYYNGEERAKGNILERFSAQQFPDLHSELNLSSLELGDSALYFCASSDYSGKGAVGGYTFGSGTRLTVV.

This chain links TRBV30 with TRBJ2-6, with 11 bases matching TRBD2. The germline V gene encodes CDR1 GTSNPN and CDR2 SVGIG (reference sequence). There are 17 residues in the CDR3. J gave up 0 bases and V 1 base, and 2 bases lay outside the gene matches. The CDR3 DNA is TGTGCCTGGAGTGGACTAGCGGGATCCTCTGGGGCCAACGTCCTGACTTTC. Residues: CAWSGLAGSSGANVLTF.

The chain links TRBV11-2 to TRBJ2-7; D remains ambiguous. Trimming shortened V by 0 bases and J by 11 bases, and 14 bases separated the two germline ends. Germline CDR1 is SGHAT and CDR2 is FQNNGV. The CDR3 contains 13 residues. CDR3 in DNA: TGTGCCAGCAGCTTAGATCCCCCGGGTTCAGAGTACTTC. Translated: CASSLDPPGSEYF.

The rearrangement links TRBV19 to TRBJ2-1; 8 positions agree with TRBD1. The CDR3 consists of 15 residues. J was trimmed by 3 bases and V by 9 bases; bases with no gene match: 10. From germline, CDR1 is LNHDA and CDR2 SQIVND (reference sequence). This CDR3 reads CASRFQGALYNEQFF. The DNA for the CDR3 is TGTGCCAGCAGATTCCAGGGGGCCCTCTACAATGAGCAGTTCTTC. Using reference TRBV19 and TRBJ2-1 for the parts outside the CDR3, the full variable domain is DGGITQSPKYLFRKEGQNVTLSCEQNLNHDAMYWYRQDPGQGLRLIYYSQIVNDFQKGDIAEGYSVSREKKESFPLTVTSAQKNPTAFYLCASRFQGALYNEQFFGPGTRLTVL.

This sequence joins TRBV18 and TRBJ2-2; 11 positions agree with TRBD2. Trimming took 2 bases from V and 5 from J; bases not matched to a gene: 4. Per the germline V gene, CDR1 is KGHSH and CDR2 is LQKENI. The CDR3 runs 16 residues. DNA of the CDR3: TGTGCCAGCTCACCATCGGTAGCGGGAGGGACCGGGGAGCTGTTTTTT. Its translation: CASSPSVAGGTGELFF.

This clone showed up just a few times. CDR3 residues: CASSWDSYNEQFF. The CDR3 DNA follows: TGTGCCAGCAGTTGGGACTCTTACAATGAGCAGTTCTTC. The V call is TRBV27, the J call TRBJ2-1, with D perhaps TRBD2 (6 bases). Trimming removed 4 bases from V and 4 bases from J, with 8 bases in between. CDR1 and CDR2 from the germline V gene are MNHEY and SMNVEV (reference sequence). The CDR3 has 13 amino acids.

The V gene is TRBV14, the J gene TRBJ2-3, with a weak D call TRBD2 (6 bases). The CDR3 sequence is 16 residues long. V was trimmed by 1 base and J by 3 bases, leaving 14 bases between them. Germline CDR1 reads SGHDN; CDR2 reads FVKESK. CDR3 DNA sequence: TGTGCCAGCAGCCAAGGGTTCGGTGGAGGGACAGATACGCAGTATTTT. This gives the protein CASSQGFGGGTDTQYF.

The chain couples TRBV12-3 or TRBV12-4 to TRBJ1-6; D ambiguous. This CDR3 is built from 13 residues. The germline V and J ends were trimmed by 6 bases and 7 bases, with 10 bases remaining between them. The CDR3 loop is CASSSGWNSPLHF. CDR3 nucleotides: TGTGCCAGCAGCTCGGGATGGAATTCACCCCTCCACTTT.

V and J are TRBV5-6 and TRBJ2-2, with D possibly being TRBD1 (6 bases). Trimming removed 0 bases at V and 3 bases at J, with 15 bases between. Germline V gives CDR1 SGHDT, CDR2 YYEEEE. The CDR3 is 17 residues long. CDR3 DNA: TGTGCCAGCAGCTTGGACAGGGTGGTAATGGACACCGGGGAGCTGTTTTTT. Translating it yields CASSLDRVVMDTGELFF. The whole variable domain, remainder taken from reference TRBV5-6 and TRBJ2-2, is DAGVTQSPTHLIKTRGQQVTLRCSPKSGHDTVSWYQQALGQGPQFIFQYYEEEERQRGNFPDRFSGHQFPNYSSELNVNALLLGDSALYLCASSLDRVVMDTGELFFGEGSRLTVL.

The chain carries TRBV14 and TRBJ2-5; no firm D call. This CDR3 spans 13 amino acids. CDR1 is SGHDN and CDR2 is FVKESK in the germline V gene. V lost 1 base and J lost 3, with 6 bases in between. In DNA form, the CDR3 reads TGTGCCAGCAGCCAAGCCCCCAAAGAGACCCAGTACTTC. It is translated as CASSQAPKETQYF.

The chain has TRBV11-2 and TRBJ2-7; the D is unclear. This CDR3 has 13 residues. V lost 2 bases, J lost 6 bases, and 11 bases lay in between. Germline lookup yields CDR1 SGHAT and CDR2 FQNNGV. The CDR3 reads CASSLYGPGEQYF. As DNA, the CDR3 is TGTGCCAGCAGCTTATACGGTCCGGGCGAGCAGTACTTC.

The gene calls are TRBV6-2 or TRBV6-3 and TRBJ2-7; D is undetermined. There are 12 residues in the CDR3. V was shortened by 5 bases and J by 0 bases, with 5 bases between the two germline ends. Per the germline V gene, CDR1 is MNHEY and CDR2 is SVGEGT. This CDR3 reads CASSQNSYEQYF. CDR3 nucleotides: TGTGCCAGCAGTCAAAACTCCTACGAGCAGTACTTC.

The DNA of the CDR3 is TGTGCCAGCAGCTTAGGGCGGAGGGGTCGAAATCAGCCCCAGCATTTT. It yields the protein CASSLGRRGRNQPQHF. The rearrangement links TRBV7-8 to TRBJ1-5; D perhaps matches TRBD1 (5 bases). The CDR3 totals 16 residues. Deletions cut 1 base from V and 4 bases from J, with 14 bases between. Germline-derived CDR1 and CDR2 are SGHVS and FQNEAQ.

The rearrangement links TRBV7-9 to TRBJ1-6; 11 nucleotides agree with TRBD1. Germline V gene data show CDR1 as SEHNR and CDR2 as FQNEAQ (reference sequence). Losses at the gene ends were 1 base for V and 10 bases for J; bases not matched to a gene: 3. The CDR3 runs to 15 residues. In nucleotides, the CDR3 is TGTGCCAGCAGCTTAGGGACAGGGGGCCGGTCACCCCTCCACTTT. This translates into CASSLGTGGRSPLHF.

The chain couples TRBV15 to TRBJ2-1; D unclear. Trimming removed 5 bases from V and 6 bases from J, with 14 bases in between. CDR3 size: 14 residues. Looked up from germline, CDR1 is LNHNV and CDR2 is YYDKDF (reference sequence). CDR3 in DNA: TGTGCCACCAGCTCCCCCCGTCCCGTCAATGAGCAGTTCTTC. It translates to CATSSPRPVNEQFF.

This rearrangement joins TRBV2 to TRBJ1-3; D might be TRBD1 (5 bases). The CDR3 is made up of 15 amino acids. From germline, CDR1 is SNHLY and CDR2 FYNNEI. Trimming stripped 1 base from V and 2 bases from J, with 9 bases between. CDR3 in amino acids: CASSEGAGAGNTIYF. As DNA, the CDR3 is TGTGCCAGCAGTGAAGGCGCGGGGGCTGGAAACACCATATATTTT.